The 16 T cell receptor beta chains listed next were all sequenced from one sample in a study of blood T cell repertoires in COVID-19. Produced via immunoSEQ multiplex PCR; TCRdb's table is partial and in-frame only. The sample lists about 310,000 clones, 89% seen once, with around 4.8% in the top ten. Material for sequencing was PBMCs or T cells enriched from blood (not recorded which). The source is a man aged 55 to 70 who had recovered from COVID-19.

The chain joins TRBV7-2 to TRBJ2-7, with a weak D call TRBD2 (7 bases). The CDR3 has 16 amino acids. With 5 bases removed from V and 0 bases from J, the gap between germline ends came to 17 bases. CDR1 is SGHTA and CDR2 is FQGNSA in the germline V gene. The CDR3 region has the DNA TGTGCCAGCAGCCGGGGAGGGGGGACGGGCTCCTACGAGCAGTACTTC. Translation: CASSRGGGTGSYEQYF.

A note on this clone: The junction and the germline gene differ at one end; a read error may be behind it. This sequence joins TRBV7-2 and TRBJ1-1; TRBD1 might be the D (5 bases). Looked up from germline, CDR1 is SGHTA and CDR2 is FQGNSA. CDR3 length: 14 residues. For the CDR3, the DNA is TGTGCCAGCAGATTAGTCGGGGGGAACACTGAAGCTTTCTTT. Its protein product is CASRLVGGNTEAFF.

The chain uses TRBV24-1 and TRBJ2-6, with D maybe TRBD2 (5 bases). Per germline, CDR1 KGHDR and CDR2 SFDVKD. The V end lost 1 base, the J end lost 4 bases, and 10 bases lay between the germline ends. The CDR3 is made up of 16 amino acids. CDR3: CATSDLPGKGANVLTF. The CDR3 bases are TGTGCCACCAGTGATTTACCGGGGAAGGGGGCCAACGTCCTGACTTTC.

The chain carries TRBV11-3 and TRBJ2-2, with TRBD1 identical over 7 bases. The CDR3 sequence is 15 residues long. The germline CDR1 and CDR2 sequences are SGHNT and YENEEA. J gave up 2 bases and V 5 bases, and 5 bases lay outside the gene matches. CDR3 residues: CASSRQGYNTGELFF. CDR3 DNA: TGTGCCAGCAGCCGACAGGGCTATAACACCGGGGAGCTGTTTTTT.

Only one count was recorded for this clone. This rearrangement joins TRBV15 to TRBJ2-7; TRBD1 might be the D (5 bases). CDR3 length equals 16 residues. V lost 4 bases, J lost 0 bases, and 16 bases lay in between. From germline, CDR1 is LNHNV and CDR2 YYDKDF (reference sequence). In DNA, the CDR3 is TGTGCCACCAGCAATTTTTTGACAGACTTCTCCTACGAGCAGTACTTC. Protein sequence: CATSNFLTDFSYEQYF.

In this sample, this clone turned up a few times. The rearrangement joins TRBV11-2 to TRBJ1-5, with a tentative D call TRBD1 (5 bases). Trimming removed 0 bases from V and 10 bases from J, with 13 bases in between. Per germline, CDR1 SGHAT and CDR2 FQNNGV. The CDR3 totals 14 residues. The chain's CDR3 is CASSLDPDKSPQHF. Here the CDR3 DNA reads TGTGCCAGCAGCTTAGATCCGGACAAATCCCCCCAGCATTTT.

CDR3 in DNA: TGCAGCGTTGCCCCGGGAGGGGGACGCGGCTACACCTTC. This gives the protein CSVAPGGGRGYTF. The chain links TRBV29-1 to TRBJ1-2, with a weak D call TRBD1 (6 bases). CDR3 length: 13 amino acids. Trimming took off 4 bases at V and 8 bases at J, with 17 bases between the two ends. Germline CDR1 and CDR2: SQVTM and ANQGSEA. The full variable domain, completed using reference TRBV29-1 and TRBJ1-2, is SAVISQKPSRDICQRGTSLTIQCQVDSQVTMMFWYRQQPGQSLTLIATANQGSEATYESGFVIDKFPISRPNLTFSTLTVSNMSPEDSSIYLCSVAPGGGRGYTFGSGTRLTVV.

The J gene is TRBJ1-2, the V gene TRBV28, with 8 bases that match TRBD1. The CDR3 is 16 residues long. In germline, CDR1 is MDHEN, CDR2 SYDVKM. The V segment lost 3 bases and the J segment 3 bases; nucleotides outside the gene matches: 9. Written as DNA, the CDR3 is TGTGCCAGCAGTTTGGCAGGGGGCGAACCCTACTATGGCTACACCTTC. It specifies CASSLAGGEPYYGYTF.

The chain combines TRBV24-1 with TRBJ2-3; TRBD2 might be the D (7 bases). From germline, CDR1 is KGHDR and CDR2 SFDVKD. The ends were cut back, 6 bases at V and 6 bases at J, with 18 bases in the middle. The CDR3 runs 15 residues. In nucleotides, the CDR3 is TGTGCCACCAGTTCGGCAGAGGGGGGGTTGGATACGCAGTATTTT. Amino acid sequence: CATSSAEGGLDTQYF.

V gene TRBV9 combines with J gene TRBJ1-1; 8 nucleotides line up with TRBD1. CDR3 length: 16 amino acids. Germline CDR1 reads SGDLS; CDR2 reads YYNGEE. With 3 bases clipped from V and 6 bases from J, the junction kept 13 bases outside the gene matches. The CDR3 DNA sequence: TGTGCCAGCAGCGCCGGACAGGGATCCCTTGGGCCTGAAGCTTTCTTT. Its protein product is CASSAGQGSLGPEAFF. The whole variable domain, remainder taken from reference TRBV9 and TRBJ1-1, is DSGVTQTPKHLITATGQRVTLRCSPRSGDLSVYWYQQSLDQGLQFLIQYYNGEERAKGNILERFSAQQFPDLHSELNLSSLELGDSALYFCASSAGQGSLGPEAFFGQGTRLTVV.

This chain connects TRBV6-5 to TRBJ2-1; TRBD2 aligns across 8 bases. Looked up from germline, CDR1 is MNHEY and CDR2 is SVGAGI. This CDR3 contains 14 residues. Losses at the gene ends were 6 bases for V and 5 bases for J; bases not matched to a gene: 6. The chain's CDR3 is CASRERERDNEQFF. CDR3 coding DNA: TGTGCCAGCAGGGAGCGGGAGAGGGACAATGAGCAGTTCTTC.

The rearrangement joins TRBV9 to TRBJ1-6; D gene ambiguous. V lost 1 base and J 0 bases, leaving 5 bases between the germline ends. The germline gives CDR1 SGDLS, CDR2 YYNGEE. The length of the CDR3 is 15 residues. This chain's CDR3 is CASSVSGSYNSPLHF. In DNA form, the CDR3 reads TGTGCCAGCAGCGTATCGGGCTCCTATAATTCACCCCTCCACTTT. Full variable domain (outside the CDR3, taken from reference TRBV9 and TRBJ1-6): DSGVTQTPKHLITATGQRVTLRCSPRSGDLSVYWYQQSLDQGLQFLIQYYNGEERAKGNILERFSAQQFPDLHSELNLSSLELGDSALYFCASSVSGSYNSPLHFGNGTRLTVT.

This clone was detected a few times. V is TRBV6-2 or TRBV6-3 and J is TRBJ1-2, with TRBD1 matching 9 bases. Germline CDR1 is MNHEY and CDR2 is SVGEGT. The CDR3 totals 15 residues. V lost 3 bases and J lost 4; bases outside the gene matches: 6. The CDR3 DNA sequence: TGTGCCAGCAGTTATCCCGGGACAGGGCCCTATGGCTACACCTTC. This gives the protein CASSYPGTGPYGYTF.

V is TRBV7-3 and J is TRBJ2-1; 8 nucleotides line up with TRBD1. The CDR3 contains 15 residues. Germline V gene sequence: CDR1 SGHTA, CDR2 FQGTGA. Trimming removed 1 base from V and 8 bases from J; junction bases left unmatched: 7. The CDR3 bases are TGTGCCAGCAGCTTAAATGGGCAGGGGGCGGATGAGCAGTTCTTC. Its translation is CASSLNGQGADEQFF. Complete variable domain (other parts from reference TRBV7-3 and TRBJ2-1): GAGVSQTPSNKVTEKGKYVELRCDPISGHTALYWYRQSLGQGPEFLIYFQGTGAADDSGLPNDRFFAVRPEGSVSTLKIQRTERGDSAVYLCASSLNGQGADEQFFGPGTRLTVL.

The rearrangement uses TRBV21-1 and TRBJ1-1. TRBV21-1 is a recognized pseudogene. The CDR3 consists of 12 residues. CDR3 protein: CASTTWNTEAFF. The CDR3 DNA reads as TGTGCCAGCACCACTTGGAACACTGAAGCTTTCTTT.

The chain couples TRBV28 to TRBJ1-1; 9 bases are a match to TRBD1. V shed 1 base, J shed 4 bases, and the junction held 4 bases outside the gene matches. The CDR3 loop spans 15 amino acids. The germline V gene encodes CDR1 MDHEN and CDR2 SYDVKM. This chain's CDR3 is CASSLSGTGSTEAFF. CDR3 coding DNA: TGTGCCAGCAGTTTATCTGGGACAGGGTCCACTGAAGCTTTCTTT.